A single sample gave rise to the 4 T cell receptor beta chains below, sequenced in a study of blood T cell repertoires in COVID-19. The assay was immunoSEQ multiplex PCR, and TCRdb's table has in-frame clones only and misses some. The top ten hold under 8.5% of the sample, which has 380,000 or so clones, around nine tenths seen once. Input material: peripheral blood. All receptors derive from a woman aged 55-69 years with COVID-19, enrolled during active disease.

The CDR3 DNA reads TGTGCCAGCAGTTATTTTACAGGGAAGAGTGGCTACACCTTC. Residues: CASSYFTGKSGYTF. The chain links TRBV6-5 to TRBJ1-2, with TRBD1 as a possible D gene (6 bases). Per the germline V gene, CDR1 is MNHEY and CDR2 is SVGAGI. CDR3 size: 14 residues. Trimming pared 3 bases from V and 7 bases from J, leaving 15 bases between.

The V and J genes are TRBV6-5 and TRBJ1-1; D remains ambiguous. V was pared by 10 bases and J by 6 bases, with 12 bases between. Looked up from germline, CDR1 is MNHEY and CDR2 is SVGAGI. The CDR3 runs to 11 residues. CDR3 nucleotides: TGTGCCACCGGTAGAGGGTCTGAAGCTTTCTTT. Encoded protein: CATGRGSEAFF.

This clone has more than one count but fewer than ten. The chain joins TRBV9 to TRBJ1-5; possibly TRBD1 for D (5 bases). The germline gives CDR1 SGDLS, CDR2 YYNGEE. The V end lost 2 bases, the J end lost 5 bases, and 11 bases lay between the germline ends. The CDR3 totals 14 residues. The chain's CDR3 is CASSVQGSYQPQHF. The DNA of the CDR3 is TGTGCCAGCAGCGTCCAGGGCTCCTATCAGCCCCAGCATTTT.

This chain joins TRBV19 and TRBJ1-1; D remains ambiguous. The germline V and J ends were trimmed by 0 bases and 4 bases, with 15 bases remaining between them. Per germline, CDR1 LNHDA and CDR2 SQIVND (reference sequence). This CDR3 comprises 16 residues. The CDR3 sequence: CASSIESGWGATEAFF. In nucleotides, the CDR3 is TGTGCCAGTAGTATAGAAAGTGGATGGGGAGCCACTGAAGCTTTCTTT.